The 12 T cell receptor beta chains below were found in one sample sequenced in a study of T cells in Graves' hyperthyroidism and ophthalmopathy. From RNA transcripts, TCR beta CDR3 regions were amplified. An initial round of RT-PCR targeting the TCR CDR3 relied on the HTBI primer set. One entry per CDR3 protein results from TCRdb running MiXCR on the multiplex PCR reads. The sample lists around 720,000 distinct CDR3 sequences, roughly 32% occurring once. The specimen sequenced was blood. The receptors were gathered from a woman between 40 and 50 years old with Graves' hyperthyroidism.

CDR3 sequence (DNA): TGCAGTGCTAGAGATCACCGGGGCTCTGGAAACACCATATATTTT. Translating gives CSARDHRGSGNTIYF. The chain has TRBV20-1 and TRBJ1-3, with D unresolved. Germline CDR1 is DFQATT and CDR2 is SNEGSKA (reference sequence). With 0 bases removed from V and 0 bases from J, the gap between germline ends came to 9 bases. CDR3 length: 15 residues.

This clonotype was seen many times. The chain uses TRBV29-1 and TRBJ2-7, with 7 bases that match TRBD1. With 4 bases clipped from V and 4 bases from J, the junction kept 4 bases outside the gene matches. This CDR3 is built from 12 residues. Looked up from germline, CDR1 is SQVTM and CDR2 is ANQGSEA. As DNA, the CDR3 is TGCAGCGTTGCCAGGGGGAAATACGAGCAGTACTTC. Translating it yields CSVARGKYEQYF.

This CDR3 reads CASTQVRGGTPYEQYF. The DNA for the CDR3 is TGTGCCAGCACCCAAGTTAGAGGGGGGACTCCCTACGAGCAGTACTTC. The V gene is TRBV7-8, the J gene TRBJ2-7; tentatively, D is TRBD1 or TRBD2 (6 bases each). V was trimmed by 7 bases and J by 2 bases, leaving 21 bases between them. Looked up from germline, CDR1 is SGHVS and CDR2 is FQNEAQ. There are 16 residues in the CDR3.

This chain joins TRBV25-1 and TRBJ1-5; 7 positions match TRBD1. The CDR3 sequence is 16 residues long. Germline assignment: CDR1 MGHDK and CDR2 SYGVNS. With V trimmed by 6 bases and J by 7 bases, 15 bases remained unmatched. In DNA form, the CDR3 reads TGTGCCAGCAGCCAAGGGGGCTTCGGTGGCAGGCAGCCCCAGCATTTT. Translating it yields CASSQGGFGGRQPQHF.

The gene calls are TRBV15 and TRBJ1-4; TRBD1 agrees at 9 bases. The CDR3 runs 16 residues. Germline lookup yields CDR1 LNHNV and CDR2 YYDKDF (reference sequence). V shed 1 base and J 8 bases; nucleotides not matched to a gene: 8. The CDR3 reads CATSRVAGTGYEKLFF. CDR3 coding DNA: TGTGCCACCAGCAGAGTGGCCGGGACAGGGTACGAAAAACTGTTTTTT. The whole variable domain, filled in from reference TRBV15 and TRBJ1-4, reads DAMVIQNPRYQVTQFGKPVTLSCSQTLNHNVMYWYQQKSSQAPKLLFHYYDKDFNNEADTPDNFQSRRPNTSFCFLDIRSPGLGDTAMYLCATSRVAGTGYEKLFFGSGTQLSVL.

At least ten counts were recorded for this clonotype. CDR3 in amino acids: CAIRPRDGQPQHF. For the CDR3, the DNA is TGTGCCATCAGGCCCAGGGACGGGCAGCCCCAGCATTTT. The rearrangement uses TRBV10-3 and TRBJ1-5; D perhaps matches TRBD1 (5 bases). The V end lost 6 bases, the J end lost 7 bases, and 13 bases lay between the germline ends. Germline-derived CDR1 and CDR2 are ENHRY and SYGVKD. This CDR3 contains 13 residues.

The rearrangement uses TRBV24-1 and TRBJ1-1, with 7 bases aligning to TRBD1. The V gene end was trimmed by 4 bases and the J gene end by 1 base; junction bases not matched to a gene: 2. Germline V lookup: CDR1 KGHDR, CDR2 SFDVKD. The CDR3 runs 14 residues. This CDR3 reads CATSETGRNTEAFF. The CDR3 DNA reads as TGTGCCACCAGTGAGACAGGGCGGAACACTGAAGCTTTCTTT.

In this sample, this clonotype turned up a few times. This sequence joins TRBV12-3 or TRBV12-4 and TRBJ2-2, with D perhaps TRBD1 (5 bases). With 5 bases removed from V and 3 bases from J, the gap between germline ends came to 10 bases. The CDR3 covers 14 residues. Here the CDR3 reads CASSPGYDTGELFF. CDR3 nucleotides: TGTGCCAGCAGTCCAGGGTACGACACCGGGGAGCTGTTTTTT.

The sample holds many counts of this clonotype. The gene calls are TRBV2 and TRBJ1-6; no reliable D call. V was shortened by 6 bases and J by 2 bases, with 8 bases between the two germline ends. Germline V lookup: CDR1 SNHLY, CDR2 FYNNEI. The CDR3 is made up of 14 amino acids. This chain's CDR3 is CASREFTYNSPLHF. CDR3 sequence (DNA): TGTGCCAGCAGAGAATTCACCTATAATTCACCCCTCCACTTT.

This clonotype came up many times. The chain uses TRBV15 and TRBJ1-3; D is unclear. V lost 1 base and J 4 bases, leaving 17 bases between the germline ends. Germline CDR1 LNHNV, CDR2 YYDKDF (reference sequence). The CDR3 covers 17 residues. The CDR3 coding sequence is TGTGCCACCAGCAGAGCCATTGATTGGTCTATGGGAAACACCATATATTTT. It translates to CATSRAIDWSMGNTIYF.

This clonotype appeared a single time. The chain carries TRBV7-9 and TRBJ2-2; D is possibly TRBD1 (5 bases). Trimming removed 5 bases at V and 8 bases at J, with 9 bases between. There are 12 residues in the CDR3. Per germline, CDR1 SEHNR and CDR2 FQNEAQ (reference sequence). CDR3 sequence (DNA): TGTGCCAGCAGCGCTTGGACAGGGGAGCTGTTTTTT. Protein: CASSAWTGELFF.

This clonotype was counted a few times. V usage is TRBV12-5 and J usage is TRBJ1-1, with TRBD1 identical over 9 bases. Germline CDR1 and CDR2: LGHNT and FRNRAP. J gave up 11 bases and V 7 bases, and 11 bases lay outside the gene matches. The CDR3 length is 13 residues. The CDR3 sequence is CASASGQGKKAFF. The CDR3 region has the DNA TGTGCTAGTGCCTCGGGACAGGGAAAGAAGGCTTTCTTT.